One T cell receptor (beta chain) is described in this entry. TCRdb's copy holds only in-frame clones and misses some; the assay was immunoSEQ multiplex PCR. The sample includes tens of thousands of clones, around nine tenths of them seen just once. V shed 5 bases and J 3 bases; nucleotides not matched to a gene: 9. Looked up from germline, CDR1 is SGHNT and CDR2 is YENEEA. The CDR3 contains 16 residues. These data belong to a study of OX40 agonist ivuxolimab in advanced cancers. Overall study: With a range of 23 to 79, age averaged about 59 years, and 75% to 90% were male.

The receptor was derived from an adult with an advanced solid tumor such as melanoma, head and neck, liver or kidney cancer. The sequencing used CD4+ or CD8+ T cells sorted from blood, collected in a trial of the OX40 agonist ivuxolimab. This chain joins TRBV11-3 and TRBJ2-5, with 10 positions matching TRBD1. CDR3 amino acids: CASSTGDRGMEETQYF. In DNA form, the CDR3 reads TGTGCCAGCAGCACCGGGGACAGGGGTATGGAAGAGACCCAGTACTTC.